This T cell receptor (beta chain) was retrieved from a study of T-cell reconstitution after alpha-beta-depleted transplantation in children. Findings and caveats of the study: TCRbeta diversity was high at day 60 in some patients (a result of surviving recipient T cells and thymic progenitors). At one year after transplant, newly produced T cells mostly accounted for T-cell counts and diversity.

Molecular barcoding with unique molecular identifiers was used for the TCRbeta library. TCRdb fed the PCR reads into MiXCR, producing one record per CDR3 protein. In the table there are approximately 500,000 distinct CDR3 sequences, 27% of which are singletons. This clonotype was counted between two and nine times. What it recognizes is unknown. A junction end diverges from the germline sequence, so it may reflect a read error. There are 18 residues in the CDR3. Germline-derived CDR1 and CDR2 are SGHRS and YFSETQ. The V call is TRBV5-1, the J call TRBJ2-6; D possibly corresponds to TRBD1 (5 bases). This clonotype originated in a boy under three years old with Wiskott-Aldrich syndrome, due to receive a stem cell transplant. This sample comprised PBMCs, obtained before TCRalphabeta/CD19-depleted stem cell transplant. The CDR3 sequence: CASSLLDSLSSGVNVLTF. The DNA of the CDR3 is TGCGCCAGCAGCTTGCTTGACAGCCTTAGCTCTGGGGTCAACGTCCTGACTTTC.